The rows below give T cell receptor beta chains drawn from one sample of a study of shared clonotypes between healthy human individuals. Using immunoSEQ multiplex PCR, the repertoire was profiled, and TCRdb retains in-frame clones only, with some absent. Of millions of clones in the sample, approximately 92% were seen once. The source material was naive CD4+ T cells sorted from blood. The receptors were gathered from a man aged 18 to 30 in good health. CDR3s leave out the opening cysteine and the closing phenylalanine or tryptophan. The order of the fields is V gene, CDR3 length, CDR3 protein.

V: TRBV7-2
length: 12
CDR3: ASSPSGTYNEQF

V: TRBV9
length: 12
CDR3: ASSVGPISYEQY

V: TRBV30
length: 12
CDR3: AWSLSGRGYEQY

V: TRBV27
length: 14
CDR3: ASSLSLPGTTYEQY

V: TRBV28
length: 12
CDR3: ASSPGTVNTEAF

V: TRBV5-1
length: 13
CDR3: ASSLGLAGSYEQF

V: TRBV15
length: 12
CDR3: ATSSRGATDTQY

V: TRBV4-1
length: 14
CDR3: ASSQDFRDRGEKLF

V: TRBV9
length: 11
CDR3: ASSVDVNNEQF

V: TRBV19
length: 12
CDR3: ASNLGRLNEKLF

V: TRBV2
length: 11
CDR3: ASTRGSGTEAF

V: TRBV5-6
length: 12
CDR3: ASSLIRGGETQY

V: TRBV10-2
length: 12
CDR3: ASTDLWEKDEQF

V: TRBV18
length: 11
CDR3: ASSPGPPTEAF

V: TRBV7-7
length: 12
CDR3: ASSLRAGKETQY

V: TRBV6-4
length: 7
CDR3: ASLDRYT

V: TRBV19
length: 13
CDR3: ASSPSGILYNEQF

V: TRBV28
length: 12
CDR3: ASSLVGGIYEQY

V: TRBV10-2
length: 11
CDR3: ASSGRGNQPQH

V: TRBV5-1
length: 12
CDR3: ASSGGQGPYEQY

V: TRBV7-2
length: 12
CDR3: ASSEQGSPYEQY

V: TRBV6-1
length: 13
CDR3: ASSEVVRANYGYT

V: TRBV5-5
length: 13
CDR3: ASSWGQGGTYEQY

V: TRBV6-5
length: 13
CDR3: ASSRTTGIGSPLH

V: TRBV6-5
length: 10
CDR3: ASSRSSGTEI

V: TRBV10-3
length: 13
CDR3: AISESREGPYGYT

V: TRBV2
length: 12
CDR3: ASSTGEGNQPQH

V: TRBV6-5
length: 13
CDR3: ASSPMFQSTDTQY

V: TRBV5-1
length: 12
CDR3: ASSSGTGQETQY

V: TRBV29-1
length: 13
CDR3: SVGPRDRSTDTQY

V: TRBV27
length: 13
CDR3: ASSLQPRGYSPLH

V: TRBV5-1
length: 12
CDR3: ASSLGQGGNEQF

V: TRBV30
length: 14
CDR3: AWSVLGSPGQYEQY

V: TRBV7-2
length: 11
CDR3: ASRVDGVNEQY